What follows are 23 T cell receptor beta chains derived from one specimen sequenced in a study of T-cell memory formation after mild COVID-19. TCRdb independently ran MiXCR on the 5' RACE reads; one entry per CDR3 protein. This table has 150,000 or so distinct CDR3 sequences, 30% to 35% appearing once. Source material: PBMCs or a T cell subset sorted from them (not recorded which). Receptors were obtained from an adult woman who had mild COVID-19 (a few samples of this study predate the infection). Cell type and time point are not known.

V and J are TRBV5-1 and TRBJ1-1; D is perhaps TRBD1 (5 bases). V was cut by 3 bases and J by 4 bases, with 10 bases left in between. The CDR3 totals 13 residues. CDR1 is SGHRS, CDR2 YFSETQ, per germline. The CDR3 DNA sequence: TGCGCCAGCAGCTCCGGGACGGGCACTGAAGCTTTCTTT. Translation gives CASSSGTGTEAFF.

The chain couples TRBV27 to TRBJ1-1; TRBD1 matches at 8 bases. Germline V gene sequence: CDR1 MNHEY, CDR2 SMNVEV (reference sequence). The trim removed 5 bases at V and 3 bases at J, leaving 8 bases unmatched. The CDR3 is made up of 15 amino acids. The CDR3 nucleotides are TGTGCCAGCAGTCAGCGACAGGGGCGCGACACTGAAGCTTTCTTT. It encodes CASSQRQGRDTEAFF.

The rearrangement uses TRBV6-1 and TRBJ2-4; TRBD2 matches at 12 bases. Germline CDR1 reads MNHNS; CDR2 reads SASEGT. V lost 7 bases and J lost 6; bases outside the gene matches: 4. The CDR3 contains 14 residues. As DNA, the CDR3 is TGTGCCAGCACCCTGACTAGCGGGGGAAACATTCAGTACTTC. This codes for CASTLTSGGNIQYF.

The rearrangement uses TRBV27 and TRBJ2-7; maybe TRBD2 (6 bases). The CDR3 has 13 amino acids. The V gene's germline CDR1 is MNHEY and CDR2 SMNVEV (reference sequence). V lost 5 bases, J lost 7 bases, and 15 bases lay in between. CDR3 region: CASSPGTPGEQYF. CDR3 nucleotides: TGTGCCAGCAGTCCCGGGACTCCGGGGGAGCAGTACTTC.

The rearrangement links TRBV29-1 to TRBJ2-1; D gene ambiguous. The CDR3 consists of 12 residues. The germline gives CDR1 SQVTM, CDR2 ANQGSEA. Between the trimmed V and J ends, which lost 7 bases and 5 bases, there was a span of 12 bases. The CDR3 bases are TGCAGCGCGACACTTCACAACAATGAGCAGTTCTTC. Encoded protein: CSATLHNNEQFF.

The chain is built from TRBV5-1 and TRBJ1-5, with no clear D. Germline V CDR1 and CDR2: SGHRS, YFSETQ. The CDR3 extends over 15 amino acids. The ends were cut back, 4 bases at V and 1 base at J, with 12 bases in the middle. CDR3 nucleotide sequence: TGCGCCAGCAGCCTGGTTCCGGGGAGCAATCAGCCCCAGCATTTT. Translating gives CASSLVPGSNQPQHF.

This sequence joins TRBV12-3 or TRBV12-4 and TRBJ2-7; D gene unclear. Between the trimmed V and J ends, which lost 5 bases and 0 bases, there was a span of 14 bases. The CDR3 extends over 15 amino acids. The CDR3 DNA sequence: TGTGCCAGCAGTCCCCGAGGCGGTGACTCCTACGAGCAGTACTTC. Translating gives CASSPRGGDSYEQYF.

The CDR3, as DNA: TGTGCCAGCTCACCATGGAACAGGGCCGACGAGCAGTACTTC. Protein sequence: CASSPWNRADEQYF. The V and J genes are TRBV18 and TRBJ2-7; tentative D call: TRBD1 (6 bases). Germline loops: CDR1 KGHSH, CDR2 LQKENI. V gave up 2 bases and J gave up 5 bases, with 13 bases separating them. This CDR3 has 14 amino acids.

The chain couples TRBV6-1 to TRBJ1-6, with a weak D call TRBD1 (5 bases). Trimming cost V 7 bases and J 15 bases, with 13 bases left between them. The CDR3 extends over 11 amino acids. Germline CDR1 and CDR2: MNHNS and SASEGT. Here the CDR3 DNA reads TGTGCCAGCAAATGGGGCTCAAGCCTCCACTTT. It specifies CASKWGSSLHF.

The CDR3 here is CASSPDAGDNEQFF. CDR3 bases: TGTGCCAGCAGCCCCGATGCGGGAGACAATGAGCAGTTCTTC. V usage is TRBV4-2 and J usage is TRBJ2-1, with 7 bases identical to TRBD2. CDR1 LGHNA and CDR2 YNFKEQ come from the germline V gene. Trimming cost V 4 bases and J 5 bases; bases outside gene matches: 5. The CDR3 has 14 residues.

This chain uses TRBV6-5 with TRBJ2-2; the match to TRBD2 covers 7 bases. After removal of 6 bases from V and 0 bases from J, the junction contained 7 bases not matched to a gene. Germline V lookup: CDR1 MNHEY, CDR2 SVGAGI. This CDR3 comprises 16 residues. CDR3 region: CASSKTSASNTGELFF. The CDR3 coding sequence is TGTGCCAGCAGCAAAACTAGCGCGTCGAACACCGGGGAGCTGTTTTTT.

The V gene is TRBV10-3, the J gene TRBJ2-6; D uncertain. CDR3 length equals 15 residues. From germline, CDR1 is ENHRY and CDR2 SYGVKD. V was shortened by 2 bases and J by 0 bases, with 5 bases between the two germline ends. The CDR3 coding sequence is TGTGCCATCAGTGAGCAAAACTCTGGGGCCAACGTCCTGACTTTC. Its translation is CAISEQNSGANVLTF.

The table lists this clonotype with a few counts. The chain uses TRBV12-3 or TRBV12-4 and TRBJ1-1; D unclear. There are 14 residues in the CDR3. V was cut by 4 bases and J by 0 bases, with 9 bases left in between. CDR3 sequence (DNA): TGTGCCAGCAGTTGGAGTGGGGTGAACACTGAAGCTTTCTTT. Translating gives CASSWSGVNTEAFF.

The chain has TRBV27 and TRBJ2-7; D is uncertain. V lost 2 bases, J lost 2 bases, and 7 bases lay in between. Per germline, CDR1 MNHEY and CDR2 SMNVEV (reference sequence). The CDR3 spans 13 residues. The CDR3 nucleotides read TGTGCCAGCAGTTTAAAAAGAACCTACGAGCAGTACTTC. Its translation is CASSLKRTYEQYF.

This clonotype came up once. The rearrangement joins TRBV20-1 to TRBJ2-7; possibly TRBD2 for D (6 bases). Looked up from germline, CDR1 is DFQATT and CDR2 is SNEGSKA (reference sequence). V was pared by 6 bases and J by 3 bases, with 18 bases between. The CDR3 sequence is 14 residues long. The CDR3: CSAISREGFYEQYF. Here the CDR3 DNA reads TGCAGTGCCATTTCGCGGGAAGGATTCTACGAGCAGTACTTC.

Concerning this clonotype itself: Germline and junction disagree at one end, which may indicate a read error. The rearrangement joins TRBV7-2 to TRBJ2-7; the match to TRBD2 covers 15 bases. The germline V gene has CDR1 SGHTA and CDR2 FQGNSA. CDR3 length: 13 amino acids. Written as DNA, the CDR3 is TGTGCCAGCAGCGCCGGACTAGCGGGAGGGCCGTCGTTC. Protein product: CASSAGLAGGPSF.

This clonotype came up a few times. The chain recombines TRBV4-3 with TRBJ2-1; the D is unclear. This CDR3 contains 14 residues. In germline, CDR1 is LGHNA, CDR2 YSLEER. V was clipped by 0 bases and J by 8 bases, with 11 bases between them. CDR3 residues: CASSQEALWDEQFF. Here the CDR3 DNA reads TGCGCCAGCAGCCAAGAAGCGCTTTGGGATGAGCAGTTCTTC.

The V call is TRBV7-3, the J call TRBJ2-1, with TRBD2 identical over 11 bases. J was trimmed by 10 bases and V by 5 bases; bases with no gene match: 13. The CDR3 runs 16 residues. CDR1 SGHTA and CDR2 FQGTGA come from the germline V gene. Here the CDR3 reads CASSLGTSGLQGEQFF. The CDR3 coding sequence is TGTGCCAGCAGCCTCGGGACTAGCGGCCTACAGGGAGAGCAGTTCTTC. The full variable domain, in which reference TRBV7-3 and TRBJ2-1 provide the parts outside the CDR3, is GAGVSQTPSNKVTEKGKYVELRCDPISGHTALYWYRQSLGQGPEFLIYFQGTGAADDSGLPNDRFFAVRPEGSVSTLKIQRTERGDSAVYLCASSLGTSGLQGEQFFGPGTRLTVL.

This clonotype was recorded only once. V gene TRBV19 combines with J gene TRBJ2-5; D is possibly TRBD2 (5 bases). Germline CDR1 reads LNHDA; CDR2 reads SQIVND (reference sequence). This CDR3 contains 15 residues. Trimming removed 4 bases from V and 1 base from J, with 13 bases in between. CDR3 in amino acids: CASSTVEDSQETQYF. DNA for the CDR3: TGTGCCAGTAGTACGGTGGAGGATAGCCAAGAGACCCAGTACTTC.

J is TRBJ2-1 and V is TRBV24-1; TRBD2 agrees at 12 bases. The germline CDR1 and CDR2 sequences are KGHDR and SFDVKD. J was trimmed by 2 bases and V by 4 bases; bases with no gene match: 5. This CDR3 has 17 amino acids. As DNA, the CDR3 is TGTGCCACCAGTGAGAATCCTAGCGGGAGGGCCTACAATGAGCAGTTCTTC. It specifies CATSENPSGRAYNEQFF.

The J gene is TRBJ2-3, the V gene TRBV4-1; D is undetermined. Germline CDR1 and CDR2: MGHRA and YSYEKL. V shed 0 bases and J shed 4 bases, with 11 bases lying between them. There are 15 residues in the CDR3. The DNA for the CDR3 is TGCGCCAGCAGCCAAGACAGGTCTTCCTCAGATACGCAGTATTTT. Encoded protein: CASSQDRSSSDTQYF.

The chain uses TRBV7-2 and TRBJ1-5; a weak D match, TRBD1 (6 bases). The CDR3 consists of 16 residues. V lost 5 bases to trimming and J lost 0 bases, with 14 bases between them. Looked up from germline, CDR1 is SGHTA and CDR2 is FQGNSA. CDR3 loop: CASSPGQLYSNQPQHF. For the CDR3, the DNA is TGTGCCAGCAGCCCTGGACAGCTTTATAGCAATCAGCCCCAGCATTTT. Drawing the rest from reference TRBV7-2 and TRBJ1-5, the complete variable domain is GAGVSQSPSNKVTEKGKDVELRCDPISGHTALYWYRQSLGQGLEFLIYFQGNSAPDKSGLPSDRFSAERTGGSVSTLTIQRTQQEDSAVYLCASSPGQLYSNQPQHFGDGTRLSIL.

This clonotype has more than one count but fewer than ten. This chain joins TRBV27 and TRBJ1-3, with 7 positions matching TRBD1. V lost 8 bases, J lost 6 bases, and 7 bases stayed unmatched. CDR3 size: 13 residues. Germline V gives CDR1 MNHEY, CDR2 SMNVEV (reference sequence). Here the CDR3 reads CASGYRGANTIYF. In DNA form, the CDR3 reads TGTGCCAGCGGTTACAGGGGAGCAAACACCATATATTTT.